This T cell receptor beta chain was identified during a study of T-cell memory formation after mild COVID-19. General study results and limits: Contracting clones from day 15 to 85 had balanced CD4/CD8; later expanders favoured CD4+. Most CD4+ clones that shrank were in CM and EM, while CD8+ ones turned up in EMRA.

This clonotype was seen many times. Its target is unknown. Sample barcodes and UMIs were carried by the TCR alpha and TCR beta cDNA libraries that 5'RACE generated with constant-segment primers. Via MiXCR, TCRdb re-called the 5' RACE reads, giving one row per CDR3 protein. The sample lists about 110,000 distinct CDR3 sequences, under 15% seen once, with 39% in the top ten. The ends were cut back, 2 bases at V and 0 bases at J, with 8 bases in the middle. Germline V lookup: CDR1 MNHEY, CDR2 SMNVEV (reference sequence). This CDR3 region has 14 residues. Sample: PBMCs or a T cell subset sorted from them (not recorded which). The chain combines TRBV27 with TRBJ2-7; a weak D match, TRBD2 (6 bases). The source of this sequence is a man aged 18 to 29 who had mild COVID-19 (a few samples of this study predate the infection). Cell type and time point are not known. CDR3 amino acids: CASSLRGLSYEQYF. CDR3 sequence (DNA): TGTGCCAGCAGTTTAAGGGGACTCTCCTACGAGCAGTACTTC.